The 6 T cell receptor beta chains presented below share a single source sample, sequenced in a study of cytomegalovirus exposure and HLA in healthy donors. Amplification used 60 Vbeta primers and 13 Jbeta primers. The assay was immunoSEQ multiplex PCR, and TCRdb's table has in-frame clones only and misses some. Seen here are some 150,000 clones, approximately 77% observed once, and the top ten hold 3% to 4.5%. The sample consisted of PBMCs. The origin of the receptors is a man younger than 45 in good health and CMV-seropositive.

V usage is TRBV27 and J usage is TRBJ2-7; weak D call: TRBD1 (5 bases). In germline, CDR1 is MNHEY, CDR2 SMNVEV (reference sequence). CDR3 size: 14 residues. Deletions cut 5 bases from V and 3 bases from J, with 14 bases between. The CDR3 bases are TGTGCCAGCAGTCTAACGACAGCTAACTACGAGCAGTACTTC. Translation gives CASSLTTANYEQYF.

This rearrangement joins TRBV5-4 to TRBJ1-4; 11 nucleotides align to TRBD1. The CDR3 runs to 15 residues. Looked up from germline, CDR1 is SGHNT and CDR2 is YYREEE (reference sequence). Trimming took 4 bases from V and 8 from J; bases not matched to a gene: 7. The CDR3 DNA reads TGTGCCAGCAGCGGAACGGGACAGGGGGGAGAAAAACTGTTTTTT. Its protein is CASSGTGQGGEKLFF. Full variable domain (remainder filled in from reference TRBV5-4 and TRBJ1-4): ETGVTQSPTHLIKTRGQQVTLRCSSQSGHNTVSWYQQALGQGPQFIFQYYREEENGRGNFPPRFSGLQFPNYSSELNVNALELDDSALYLCASSGTGQGGEKLFFGSGTQLSVL.

There are a few counts of this clone. The V and J genes are TRBV2 and TRBJ1-3, with D unclear. Per the germline V gene, CDR1 is SNHLY and CDR2 is FYNNEI. The V and J ends lost 2 bases and 0 bases respectively, with 14 bases between them. This CDR3 is 17 amino acids long. The CDR3 here is CASSENPGSHSGNTIYF. CDR3 DNA: TGTGCCAGCAGTGAAAATCCAGGTTCGCACTCTGGAAACACCATATATTTT.

The chain employs TRBV28 and TRBJ2-1; 11 positions agree with TRBD1. V lost 10 bases and J lost 14; bases outside the gene matches: 13. The germline CDR1 and CDR2 sequences are MDHEN and SYDVKM. This CDR3 comprises 13 residues. The DNA for the CDR3 is TGTGCCAATCCCCGGGGACAGGGGGTTGGAAAGTTCTTC. Its protein is CANPRGQGVGKFF.

This chain uses TRBV11-2 with TRBJ2-3; D is possibly TRBD1 (5 bases). V was trimmed by 6 bases and J by 0 bases, leaving 16 bases between them. This CDR3 contains 16 residues. Germline CDR1 is SGHAT and CDR2 is FQNNGV. For the CDR3, the DNA is TGTGCCAGCAGATTCGAGCAGGGAATTAGCACAGATACGCAGTATTTT. This translates into CASRFEQGISTDTQYF.

This chain joins TRBV29-1 and TRBJ1-2; D is undetermined. The ends were cut back, 8 bases at V and 8 bases at J, with 18 bases in the middle. Germline CDR1 is SQVTM and CDR2 is ANQGSEA. The CDR3 totals 12 residues. CDR3 nucleotides: TGCAGCCCCACGGTACAGCTTGGGGGCTACACCTTC. Translating it yields CSPTVQLGGYTF. Drawing the rest from reference TRBV29-1 and TRBJ1-2, the complete variable domain is SAVISQKPSRDICQRGTSLTIQCQVDSQVTMMFWYRQQPGQSLTLIATANQGSEATYESGFVIDKFPISRPNLTFSTLTVSNMSPEDSSIYLCSPTVQLGGYTFGSGTRLTVV.